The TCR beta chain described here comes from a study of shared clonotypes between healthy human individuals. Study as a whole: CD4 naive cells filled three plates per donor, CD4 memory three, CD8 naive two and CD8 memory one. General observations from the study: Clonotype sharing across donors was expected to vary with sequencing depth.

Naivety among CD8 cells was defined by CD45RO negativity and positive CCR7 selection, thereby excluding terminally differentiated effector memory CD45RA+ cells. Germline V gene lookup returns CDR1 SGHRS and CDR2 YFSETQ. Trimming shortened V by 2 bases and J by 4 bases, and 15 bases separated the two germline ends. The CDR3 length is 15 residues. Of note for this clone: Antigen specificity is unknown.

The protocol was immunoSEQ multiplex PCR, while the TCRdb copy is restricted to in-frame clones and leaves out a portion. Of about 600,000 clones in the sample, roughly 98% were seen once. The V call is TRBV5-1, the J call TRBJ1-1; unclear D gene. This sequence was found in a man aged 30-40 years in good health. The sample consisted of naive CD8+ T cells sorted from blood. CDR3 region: CASSFRSHGVTEAFF. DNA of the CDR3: TGCGCCAGCAGCTTCCGTAGCCATGGGGTCACTGAAGCTTTCTTT.